These T cell receptor beta chains were read from a single sample in a study of blood T cells in healthy people across ages. Each CDR3 protein is one row after TCRdb ran MiXCR on the 5' RACE reads. In the table there are around 650,000 distinct CDR3 sequences, around two fifths of which are singletons. Sequenced: blood. The receptors originated from an older man in good health. The CDR3 runs from the conserved cysteine through the conserved F or W. Fields, in order: D gene, clone size, J gene, V gene, CDR3 protein, CDR3 DNA. A D gene is named only where the DNA matches it firmly. Size is stated for part of the rows, as once, few or many counts, or as a class when the clone is expanded.

>-|few|TRBJ2-5|TRBV11-3
CASSPLRSETQYF
TGTGCCAGCAGCCCTTTAAGATCAGAGACCCAGTACTTC
>-|many|TRBJ2-7|TRBV4-3
CASSQEVSYSSYEQYF
TGCGCCAGCAGCCAAGAAGTTTCGTATAGCTCCTACGAGCAGTACTTC
>-|few|TRBJ2-2|TRBV27
CASSTSRAANTGELFF
TGTGCCAGCAGTACCAGTCGGGCGGCGAACACCGGGGAGCTGTTTTTT
>-|-|TRBJ1-1|TRBV20-1
CSASKPRAANTEAFF
TGCAGTGCTAGTAAGCCCCGGGCAGCAAACACTGAAGCTTTCTTT
>-|-|TRBJ1-2|TRBV2
CASSEGNGGYTF
TGTGCCAGCAGTGAAGGGAACGGGGGCTACACCTTC
>TRBD1|-|TRBJ1-6|TRBV27
CASRPGQGGSPLHF
TGTGCCAGCAGGCCGGGACAGGGAGGCTCACCCCTCCACTTT
>-|-|TRBJ2-1|TRBV5-1
CASSPPTNEQFF
TGCGCCAGCAGCCCGCCAACCAATGAGCAGTTCTTC
>TRBD1|few|TRBJ1-2|TRBV4-3
CASSPGGASSYGYTF
TGCGCCAGCAGCCCAGGGGGCGCTTCTTCTTATGGCTACACCTTC
>TRBD2|many|TRBJ2-5|TRBV7-8
CASIDYTGLAEETQYF
TGTGCCAGCATCGATTATACGGGACTAGCGGAAGAGACCCAGTACTTC
>-|many|TRBJ2-7|TRBV2
CASTEHRAYEQYF
TGTGCCAGCACCGAGCACAGGGCCTACGAGCAGTACTTC